Described below is a single T cell receptor (beta chain) sequence and its context. Its matching antigen is unknown. Germline V gene data show CDR1 as SNHLY and CDR2 as FYNNEI. The CDR3 covers 14 residues. Trimming took 1 base from V and 4 from J, leaving 7 bases between them. The record originates from a study of cytomegalovirus exposure and HLA in healthy donors. Overall study findings and caveats: Cytomegalovirus-associated TCR beta chains were listed, numbering 150 to 200. Immune exposure information available was restricted to CMV serostatus. By HLA locus, TCR association rates varied in a later analysis, with DRB1 showing the most and HLA-C the fewest.

In the PCR, 60 Vbeta and 13 Jbeta primers were used. Libraries were prepared by immunoSEQ multiplex PCR; TCRdb keeps only in-frame clonotypes and omits some of them. The sample includes roughly 120,000 clones, around 75% seen only once; the top ten take 1.6%. J is TRBJ1-4 and V is TRBV2; TRBD1 might be the D (6 bases). The sequence came from a woman between 18 and 29 years old in good health and CMV-seronegative. Specimen: PBMCs. CDR3 sequence (DNA): TGTGCCAGCAGTGAAGGAGGGGGTAATGAAAAACTGTTTTTT. Its protein product is CASSEGGGNEKLFF. The complete variable domain, with remaining parts taken from reference TRBV2 and TRBJ1-4, reads EPEVTQTPSHQVTQMGQEVILRCVPISNHLYFYWYRQILGQKVEFLVSFYNNEISEKSEIFDDQFSVERPDGSNFTLKIRSTKLEDSAMYFCASSEGGGNEKLFFGSGTQLSVL.